The clone carrying this T cell receptor beta chain was counted ten times or more. The sample belongs to a study of early T cells in non-severe SARS-CoV-2 infection. The CDR3 runs to 13 residues. Per germline, CDR1 MNHEY and CDR2 SVGEGT. V was cut by 0 bases and J by 4 bases, with 6 bases left in between. A single record per CDR3 protein comes from TCRdb applying MiXCR to the 5' RACE reads. The sample holds some 52,000 distinct CDR3 sequences, around 8% seen once. The rearrangement links TRBV6-2 or TRBV6-3 to TRBJ1-2; D is unresolved. Sequencing input: whole blood. The sequence came from an adult who was a healthcare worker with PCR-confirmed SARS-CoV-2 infection or an uninfected control (not recorded which). The CDR3 reads CASSYSSFYGYTF. The CDR3 region has the DNA TGTGCCAGCAGTTACTCGTCTTTCTATGGCTACACCTTC.